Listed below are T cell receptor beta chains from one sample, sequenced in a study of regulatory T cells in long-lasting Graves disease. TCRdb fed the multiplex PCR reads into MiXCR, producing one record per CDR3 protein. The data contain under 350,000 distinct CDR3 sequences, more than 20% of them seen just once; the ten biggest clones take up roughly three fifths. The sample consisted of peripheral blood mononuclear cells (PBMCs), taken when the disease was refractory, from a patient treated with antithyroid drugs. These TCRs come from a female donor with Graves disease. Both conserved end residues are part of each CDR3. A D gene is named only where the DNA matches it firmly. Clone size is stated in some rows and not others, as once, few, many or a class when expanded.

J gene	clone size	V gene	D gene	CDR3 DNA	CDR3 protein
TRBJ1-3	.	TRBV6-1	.	TGTGCCAGCGCTTGGCGGCCACTTCTCTCTGGAAACACCATATATTTT	CASAWRPLLSGNTIYF
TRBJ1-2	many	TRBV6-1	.	TGTGCCAGCAGACCCTCGGGGACTATCTATGGCTACACCTTC	CASRPSGTIYGYTF
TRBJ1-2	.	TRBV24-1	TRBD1	TGTGCCACCAGTGATGCCGACAGGGCTGGCTACGCCTTC	CATSDADRAGYAF
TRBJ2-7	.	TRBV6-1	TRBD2	TGTGCCAGCAGCCGCGGGACTAGCGGGAGGGCCTCGTTAAACTTC	CASSRGTSGRASLNF
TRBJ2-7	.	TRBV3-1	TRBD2	TGTGCCAGCAGCCAGCAAGCGGGAGGCCCCGTCGAGCAGTACTTC	CASSQQAGGPVEQYF
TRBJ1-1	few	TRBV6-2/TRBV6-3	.	TGTGCCAGCAGTTACGGGGGCAGGGAGAACACTGAAGCTTTCTTT	CASSYGGRENTEAFF
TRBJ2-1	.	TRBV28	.	TGTGCCAGCAGTTCCTCCTCGGGTGAGCAGTTCTTC	CASSSSSGEQFF
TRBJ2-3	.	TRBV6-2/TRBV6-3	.	TGTGCCAGCAGTCGGGAGACGGGGGAAGATACGCAGTATTTT	CASSRETGEDTQYF
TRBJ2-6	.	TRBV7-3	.	TGTGCCAGCAGCCCCCTCGGACAGCTCTCTGGGGCCAACGTCCTGACTTTC	CASSPLGQLSGANVLTF
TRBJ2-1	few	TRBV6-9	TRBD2	TGTGCCAGCAGTTACGGGGGGGCTAGCGGGATCGATGAGCAGTTCTTC	CASSYGGASGIDEQFF
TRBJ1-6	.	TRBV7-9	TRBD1	TGTGCCAGCAGCGAGGGACAGTCGAGCTCCTATAATTCACCCCTCCACTTT	CASSEGQSSSYNSPLHF
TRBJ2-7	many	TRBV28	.	TGTGCCAGCAGTGGACCCTCACGGGACTCCAACTACGAGCAGTACTTC	CASSGPSRDSNYEQYF
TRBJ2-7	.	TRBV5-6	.	TGTGCCAGCAGAAGGTGGGGAGAGGGAAGGGACGAGCAGTACTTC	CASRRWGEGRDEQYF
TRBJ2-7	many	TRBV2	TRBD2	TGTGCCAGCAGCCCGTCAGCGGGAGGTAATCGCGAGCAGTACTTC	CASSPSAGGNREQYF
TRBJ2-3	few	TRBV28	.	TGTGCCAGCAGTTTAGGGGTAACGGACGCAGATACGCAGTATTTT	CASSLGVTDADTQYF
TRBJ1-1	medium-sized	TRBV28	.	TGTGCCAGCAAGGAAGAGGACATCGGCACTGAAGCTTTCTTT	CASKEEDIGTEAFF
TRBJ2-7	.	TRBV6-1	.	TGTGCCAGCAGTAGGGCGAGGGTGAGCGAGCAGTACTTC	CASSRARVSEQYF
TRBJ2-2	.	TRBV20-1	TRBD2	TGCAGTGCTAGAATTACTAGCGGGACAACCGGGGAGCTGTTTTTT	CSARITSGTTGELFF
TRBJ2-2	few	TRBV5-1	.	TGCGCCAGCAGCACGGACCTCACCGGGGAGCTGTTTTTT	CASSTDLTGELFF
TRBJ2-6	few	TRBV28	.	TGTGCCAGCAGTGAAGGTGGTGGGGCCAACGTCCTGACTTTC	CASSEGGGANVLTF
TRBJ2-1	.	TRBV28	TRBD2	TGTGCCAGCAGTTTAGGTCTAGCGGGCCAATACAATGAGCAGTTCTTC	CASSLGLAGQYNEQFF
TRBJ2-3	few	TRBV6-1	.	TGTGCCAGCAGTGCATACTATCAAAGCACAGATACGCAGTATTTT	CASSAYYQSTDTQYF
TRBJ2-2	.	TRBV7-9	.	TGTGCCAGCAGCCGCCTTCACCGCGGCCAGGGGAACACCGGGGAGCTGTTTTTT	CASSRLHRGQGNTGELFF
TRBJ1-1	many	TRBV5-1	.	TGCGCCAGCAGCTTGGGGCCCCAGGAGTGGGGCACTGAAGCTTTCTTT	CASSLGPQEWGTEAFF
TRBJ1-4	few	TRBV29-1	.	TGCAGCGCGCGGGGGTCGGGTGAAAAACTGTTTTTT	CSARGSGEKLFF
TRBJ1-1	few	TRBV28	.	TGTGCCAGCAGCTTAAAGGGGGTCATGGCTTTCTTT	CASSLKGVMAFF
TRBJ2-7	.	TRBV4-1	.	TGCGCCAGCAGCCAAGGCCGGGACAAGAACTACGAGCAGTACTTC	CASSQGRDKNYEQYF